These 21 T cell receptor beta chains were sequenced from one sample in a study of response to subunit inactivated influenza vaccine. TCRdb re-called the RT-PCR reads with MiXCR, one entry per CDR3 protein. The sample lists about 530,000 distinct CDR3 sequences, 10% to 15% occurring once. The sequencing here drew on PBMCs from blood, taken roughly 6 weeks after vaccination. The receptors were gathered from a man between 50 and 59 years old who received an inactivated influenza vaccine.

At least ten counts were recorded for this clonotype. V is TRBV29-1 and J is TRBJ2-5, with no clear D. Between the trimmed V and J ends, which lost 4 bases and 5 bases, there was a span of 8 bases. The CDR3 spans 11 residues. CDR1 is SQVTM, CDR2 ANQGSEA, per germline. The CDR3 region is CSVVFGETQYF. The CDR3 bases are TGCAGCGTTGTCTTCGGGGAGACCCAGTACTTC.

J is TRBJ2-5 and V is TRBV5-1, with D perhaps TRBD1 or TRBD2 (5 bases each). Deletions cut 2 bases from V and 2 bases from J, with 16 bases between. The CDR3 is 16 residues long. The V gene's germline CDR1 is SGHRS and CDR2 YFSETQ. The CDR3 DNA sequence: TGCGCCAGCAGCTTCGGGGACCGCAGGTCACAAGAGACCCAGTACTTC. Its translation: CASSFGDRRSQETQYF.

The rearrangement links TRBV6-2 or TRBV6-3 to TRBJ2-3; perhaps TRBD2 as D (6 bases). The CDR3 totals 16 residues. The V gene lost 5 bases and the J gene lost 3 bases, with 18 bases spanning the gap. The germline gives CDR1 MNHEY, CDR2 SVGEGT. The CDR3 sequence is CASSPRGGVLTDTQYF. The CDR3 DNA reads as TGTGCCAGCAGTCCCCGGGGCGGGGTGCTAACAGATACGCAGTATTTT.

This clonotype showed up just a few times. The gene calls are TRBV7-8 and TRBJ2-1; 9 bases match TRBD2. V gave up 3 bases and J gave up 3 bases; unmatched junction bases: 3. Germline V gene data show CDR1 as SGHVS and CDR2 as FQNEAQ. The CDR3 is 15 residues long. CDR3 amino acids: CASSFLTSGYNEQFF. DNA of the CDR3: TGTGCCAGCAGCTTTCTGACTAGCGGCTACAATGAGCAGTTCTTC.

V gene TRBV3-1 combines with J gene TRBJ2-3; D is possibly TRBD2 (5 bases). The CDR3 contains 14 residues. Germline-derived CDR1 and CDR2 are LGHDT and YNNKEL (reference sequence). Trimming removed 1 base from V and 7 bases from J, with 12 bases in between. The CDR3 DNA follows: TGTGCCAGCAGCCAAGGACTACCCGGGAATACGCAGTATTTT. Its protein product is CASSQGLPGNTQYF.

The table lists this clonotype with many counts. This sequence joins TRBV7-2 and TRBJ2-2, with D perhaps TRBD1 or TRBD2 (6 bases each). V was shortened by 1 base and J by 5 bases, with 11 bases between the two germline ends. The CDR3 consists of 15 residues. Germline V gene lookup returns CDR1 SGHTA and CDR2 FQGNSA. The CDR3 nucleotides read TGTGCCAGCAGCTTAGTGGGGGGCAGGACCGGGGAGCTGTTTTTT. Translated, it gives CASSLVGGRTGELFF.

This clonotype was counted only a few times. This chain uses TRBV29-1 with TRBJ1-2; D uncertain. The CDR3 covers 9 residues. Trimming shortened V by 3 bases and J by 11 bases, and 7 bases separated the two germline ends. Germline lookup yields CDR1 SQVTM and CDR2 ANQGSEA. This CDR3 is CSVDGRYTF. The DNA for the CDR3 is TGCAGCGTTGATGGGAGATACACCTTC.

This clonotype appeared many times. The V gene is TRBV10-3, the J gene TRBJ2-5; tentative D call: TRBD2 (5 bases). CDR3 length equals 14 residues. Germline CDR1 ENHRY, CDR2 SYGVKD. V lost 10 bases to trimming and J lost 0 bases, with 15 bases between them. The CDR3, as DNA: TGTGCCAAGTTGAGGGAACCTTACCAAGAGACCCAGTACTTC. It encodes CAKLREPYQETQYF.

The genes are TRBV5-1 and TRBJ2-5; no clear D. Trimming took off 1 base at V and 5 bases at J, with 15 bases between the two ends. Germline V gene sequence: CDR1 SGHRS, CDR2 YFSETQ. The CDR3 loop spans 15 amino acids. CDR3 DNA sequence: TGCGCCAGCAGCTTGTCCAGCCAGCCGGGCGAGACCCAGTACTTC. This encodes CASSLSSQPGETQYF.

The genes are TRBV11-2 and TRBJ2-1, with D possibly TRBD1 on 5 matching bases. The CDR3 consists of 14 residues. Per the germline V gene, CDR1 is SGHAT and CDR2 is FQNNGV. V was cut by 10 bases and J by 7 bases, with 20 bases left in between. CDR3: CATRAQGLSNEQFF. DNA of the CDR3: TGTGCCACCAGAGCTCAGGGTCTCTCAAATGAGCAGTTCTTC.

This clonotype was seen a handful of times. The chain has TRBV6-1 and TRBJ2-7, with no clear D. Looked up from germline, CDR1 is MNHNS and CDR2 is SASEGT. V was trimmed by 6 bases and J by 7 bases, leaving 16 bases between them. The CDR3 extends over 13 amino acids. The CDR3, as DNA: TGTGCCAGCAGCACCACGCCCAGAACGGAGCAGTACTTC. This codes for CASSTTPRTEQYF.

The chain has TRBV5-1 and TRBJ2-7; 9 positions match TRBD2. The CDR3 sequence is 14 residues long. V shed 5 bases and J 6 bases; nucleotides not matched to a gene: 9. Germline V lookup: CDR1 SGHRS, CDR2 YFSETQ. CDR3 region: CASSPLAGSGEQYF. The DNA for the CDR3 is TGCGCCAGCAGTCCCCTAGCGGGATCGGGCGAGCAGTACTTC. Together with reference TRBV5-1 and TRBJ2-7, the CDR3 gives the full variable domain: KAGVTQTPRYLIKTRGQQVTLSCSPISGHRSVSWYQQTPGQGLQFLFEYFSETQRNKGNFPGRFSGRQFSNSRSEMNVSTLELGDSALYLCASSPLAGSGEQYFGPGTRLTVT.

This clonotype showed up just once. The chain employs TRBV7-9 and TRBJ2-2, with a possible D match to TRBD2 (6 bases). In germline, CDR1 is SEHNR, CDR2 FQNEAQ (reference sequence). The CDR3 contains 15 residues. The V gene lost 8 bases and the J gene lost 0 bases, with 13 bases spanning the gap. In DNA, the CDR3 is TGTGCCAGCGCAAAGGGACTGACGAACACCGGGGAGCTGTTTTTT. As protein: CASAKGLTNTGELFF.

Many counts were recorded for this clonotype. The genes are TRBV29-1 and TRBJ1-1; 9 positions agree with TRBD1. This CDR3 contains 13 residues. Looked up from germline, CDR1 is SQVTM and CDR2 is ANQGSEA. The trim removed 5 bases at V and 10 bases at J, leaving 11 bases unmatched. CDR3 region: CSVKELQGAVAFF. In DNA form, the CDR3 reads TGCAGCGTTAAGGAACTACAGGGGGCCGTAGCTTTCTTT.

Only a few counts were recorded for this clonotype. The CDR3 DNA follows: TGTGCCAGTGACCTCCTCGACAGGGTAGGGTACGAGCAGTACTTC. It is translated as CASDLLDRVGYEQYF. The chain recombines TRBV19 with TRBJ2-7, with 7 bases matching TRBD1. The germline gives CDR1 LNHDA, CDR2 SQIVND (reference sequence). This CDR3 has 15 amino acids. After removal of 8 bases from V and 4 bases from J, the junction contained 14 bases not matched to a gene. The whole variable domain, remainder taken from reference TRBV19 and TRBJ2-7, is DGGITQSPKYLFRKEGQNVTLSCEQNLNHDAMYWYRQDPGQGLRLIYYSQIVNDFQKGDIAEGYSVSREKKESFPLTVTSAQKNPTAFYLCASDLLDRVGYEQYFGPGTRLTVT.

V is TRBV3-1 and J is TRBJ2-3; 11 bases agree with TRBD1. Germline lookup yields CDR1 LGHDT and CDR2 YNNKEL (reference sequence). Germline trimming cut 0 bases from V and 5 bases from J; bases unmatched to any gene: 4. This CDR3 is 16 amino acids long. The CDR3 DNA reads TGTGCCAGCAGCCAAGAAAGGGACAGGGGGAAAGATACGCAGTATTTT. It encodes CASSQERDRGKDTQYF.

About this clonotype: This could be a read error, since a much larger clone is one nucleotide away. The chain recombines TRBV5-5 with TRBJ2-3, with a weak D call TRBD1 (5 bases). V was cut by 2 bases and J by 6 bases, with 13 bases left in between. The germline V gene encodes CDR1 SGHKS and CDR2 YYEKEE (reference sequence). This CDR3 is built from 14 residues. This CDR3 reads CASSFDRWTDTQYF. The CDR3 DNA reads TGTGCCAGCAGCTTCGACAGATGGACGGATACGCAGTATTTT.

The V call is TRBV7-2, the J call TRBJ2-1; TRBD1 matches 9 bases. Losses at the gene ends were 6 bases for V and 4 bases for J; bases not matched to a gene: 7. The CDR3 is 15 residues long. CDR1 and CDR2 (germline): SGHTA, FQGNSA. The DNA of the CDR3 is TGTGCCAGCAGACCCGGGACAGGGCATTACAATGAGCAGTTCTTC. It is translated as CASRPGTGHYNEQFF.

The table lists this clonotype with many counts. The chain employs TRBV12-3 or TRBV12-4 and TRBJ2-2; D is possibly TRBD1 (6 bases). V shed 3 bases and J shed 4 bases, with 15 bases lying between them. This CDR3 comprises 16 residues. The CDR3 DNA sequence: TGTGCCAGCAGTTTGCGGCAGGGGTCCTTCACCGGGGAGCTGTTTTTT. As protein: CASSLRQGSFTGELFF.

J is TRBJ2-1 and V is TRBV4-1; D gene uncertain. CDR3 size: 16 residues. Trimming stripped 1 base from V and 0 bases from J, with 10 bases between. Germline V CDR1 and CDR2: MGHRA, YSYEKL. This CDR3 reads CASSQVSEYSYNEQFF. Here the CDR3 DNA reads TGCGCCAGCAGCCAAGTATCGGAATACTCCTACAATGAGCAGTTCTTC.

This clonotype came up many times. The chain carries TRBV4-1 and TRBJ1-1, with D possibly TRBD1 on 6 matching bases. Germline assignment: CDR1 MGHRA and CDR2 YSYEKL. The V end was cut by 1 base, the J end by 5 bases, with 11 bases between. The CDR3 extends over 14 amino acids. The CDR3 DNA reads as TGCGCCAGCAGCCAAGTGGGACAACGGACTGAAGCTTTCTTT. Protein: CASSQVGQRTEAFF.